The clone carrying this T cell receptor (beta chain) was seen ten or more times. The target antigen is unknown. Germline V gene data show CDR1 as GTSNPN and CDR2 as SVGIG (reference sequence). The CDR3 is 15 residues long. V dropped 1 base and J dropped 0 bases, with 10 bases sitting between them. The source of the sample is a study of response to subunit inactivated influenza vaccine. Study-level results: Few additional T cells are recruited per seasonal influenza vaccination, authors suggested.

TCRdb called the RT-PCR reads again in MiXCR, with one record for every CDR3 protein. The table lists 450,000 to 600,000 distinct CDR3 sequences, approximately 7.3% of them singletons. The sample in question was PBMCs from blood, obtained less than 30 months after vaccination. The sequence derives from a man between 50 and 70 years old who received an inactivated influenza vaccine. The V call is TRBV30, the J call TRBJ2-1; D is unresolved. CDR3 in DNA: TGTGCCTGGAGTGCCGGGTCCAGCTCCTACAATGAGCAGTTCTTC. This codes for CAWSAGSSSYNEQFF.